The T cell receptor (beta chain) under discussion was sequenced for a study of T cells in localized non-small cell lung cancer. Produced via immunoSEQ multiplex PCR; TCRdb's table is partial and in-frame only. In the table there are tens of thousands of clones, about 84% of which are singletons. The CDR3 is 12 residues long. Trimming shortened V by 8 bases and J by 3 bases, and 11 bases separated the two germline ends. Germline loops: CDR1 MDHEN, CDR2 SYDVKM. This sequence was found in an older female donor with stage I lung adenocarcinoma. The input for sequencing was peripheral blood, taken before any cancer treatment. The chain is built from TRBV28 and TRBJ2-7; D tentatively fits TRBD1 or TRBD2 (5 bases each). The CDR3 nucleotides read TGTGCCAGCCTTGGGACCTTCTACGAGCAGTACTTC. Protein product: CASLGTFYEQYF. Full variable domain (outside the CDR3, taken from reference TRBV28 and TRBJ2-7): DVKVTQSSRYLVKRTGEKVFLECVQDMDHENMFWYRQDPGLGLRLIYFSYDVKMKEKGDIPEGYSVSREKKERFSLILESASTNQTSMYLCASLGTFYEQYFGPGTRLTVT.